The 14 T cell receptor beta chains given below trace back to one sample, sequenced in a study of identical twins. TCRdb itself ran the 5' RACE reads through MiXCR, one entry per CDR3 protein. The sample includes fewer than 900,000 distinct CDR3 sequences, approximately 18% of them seen just once. These data were also reused for a study on T cells expressing NK-cell markers.

Input material: PBMCs. The origin of the receptors is a young woman in good health.

The chain recombines TRBV7-9 with TRBJ2-5; no clear D. V was clipped by 7 bases and J by 5 bases, with 26 bases between them. CDR3 length: 17 residues. Germline CDR1 is SEHNR and CDR2 is FQNEAQ (reference sequence). The CDR3: CASNVGDLTTPQETQYF. In DNA form, the CDR3 reads TGTGCCAGCAACGTAGGCGACCTGACGACCCCCCAGGAGACCCAGTACTTC.

This clonotype has more than one count but fewer than ten. This chain links TRBV2 with TRBJ1-6; unclear D gene. Trimming shortened V by 1 base and J by 8 bases, and 9 bases separated the two germline ends. The CDR3 is made up of 14 amino acids. In germline, CDR1 is SNHLY, CDR2 FYNNEI. CDR3 sequence: CASSEGHQDSPLHF. CDR3 coding DNA: TGTGCCAGCAGTGAAGGACATCAGGATTCACCCCTCCACTTT.

The chain uses TRBV7-6 and TRBJ2-3; no definite D call. Germline values: CDR1 SGHVS, CDR2 FNYEAQ. Trimming pared 7 bases from V and 2 bases from J, leaving 13 bases between. The CDR3 has 14 residues. In DNA, the CDR3 is TGTGCCAGCAACCAATCTCCCCTCACAGATACGCAGTATTTT. It codes for CASNQSPLTDTQYF.

The CDR3 DNA follows: TGTGCCACCAGCAGAAACAGGGCCGGGGAGCTGTTTTTT. Translating gives CATSRNRAGELFF. The chain carries TRBV15 and TRBJ2-2; tentatively, D is TRBD1 (6 bases). There are 13 residues in the CDR3. The germline V gene encodes CDR1 LNHNV and CDR2 YYDKDF (reference sequence). V was cut by 2 bases and J by 6 bases, with 7 bases left in between.

V gene TRBV3-1 combines with J gene TRBJ2-1, with a possible D match to TRBD2 (6 bases). CDR1 LGHDT and CDR2 YNNKEL come from the germline V gene (reference sequence). This CDR3 comprises 16 residues. Trimming removed 0 bases at V and 7 bases at J, with 16 bases between. The DNA for the CDR3 is TGTGCCAGCAGCCAAGATTGGGGGGACGCCCAGAATGAGCAGTTCTTC. It is translated as CASSQDWGDAQNEQFF.

This chain uses TRBV7-2 with TRBJ2-7, with TRBD1 as a possible D gene (5 bases). Trimming cost V 2 bases and J 5 bases, with 16 bases left between them. Germline V gene sequence: CDR1 SGHTA, CDR2 FQGNSA. The CDR3 consists of 15 residues. The CDR3 reads CASSLHKGIRDEQYF. The DNA of the CDR3 is TGTGCCAGCAGCTTACATAAGGGGATTCGGGACGAGCAGTACTTC.

This clonotype was found a few times. The chain recombines TRBV11-2 with TRBJ2-1; tentatively, D is TRBD1 (5 bases). V shed 5 bases and J shed 10 bases, with 18 bases lying between them. The CDR3 spans 14 residues. Germline V gives CDR1 SGHAT, CDR2 FQNNGV. CDR3 sequence (DNA): TGTGCCAGCAGCCCACTATTGCAGGGCAGCGAGCAGTTCTTC. This sequence encodes CASSPLLQGSEQFF. Drawing the rest from reference TRBV11-2 and TRBJ2-1, the complete variable domain is EAGVAQSPRYKIIEKRQSVAFWCNPISGHATLYWYQQILGQGPKLLIQFQNNGVVDDSQLPKDRFSAERLKGVDSTLKIQPAKLEDSAVYLCASSPLLQGSEQFFGPGTRLTVL.

CDR3 in DNA: TGTGCCAGCAGAGAGGACGCCAGGGGCTACGAGCAGTACTTC. Residues: CASREDARGYEQYF. The chain is built from TRBV7-9 and TRBJ2-7; D perhaps matches TRBD1 (6 bases). The CDR3 covers 14 residues. With 6 bases removed from V and 3 bases from J, the gap between germline ends came to 15 bases. The germline V gene encodes CDR1 SEHNR and CDR2 FQNEAQ (reference sequence).

This clonotype was detected only a few times. This chain links TRBV12-3 or TRBV12-4 with TRBJ1-2; 7 positions agree with TRBD1. The CDR3 covers 13 residues. V dropped 3 bases and J dropped 7; count of bases not matched to a gene: 5. The chain's CDR3 is CASSFRDSSGYTF. The DNA for the CDR3 is TGTGCCAGCAGTTTTCGGGACAGTAGTGGCTACACCTTC.

The sample holds a few counts of this clonotype. The rearrangement links TRBV7-9 to TRBJ1-1; no clear D gene. The CDR3 loop spans 12 amino acids. Germline V gives CDR1 SEHNR, CDR2 FQNEAQ (reference sequence). V was clipped by 1 base and J by 6 bases, with 6 bases between them. The CDR3: CASSLGYAEAFF. CDR3 bases: TGTGCCAGCAGCTTAGGGTACGCTGAAGCTTTCTTT.

This clonotype has a handful of counts. This chain links TRBV5-1 with TRBJ2-1, with 9 positions matching TRBD2. Germline V CDR1 and CDR2: SGHRS, YFSETQ. The CDR3 runs to 15 residues. V shed 7 bases, J shed 4 bases, and the junction held 9 bases outside the gene matches. This CDR3 reads CASGRAGGDYNEQFF. CDR3 in DNA: TGCGCCAGCGGTCGAGCGGGAGGAGATTACAATGAGCAGTTCTTC.

There are a few counts of this clonotype. The V and J genes are TRBV12-3 or TRBV12-4 and TRBJ2-4; TRBD1 matches at 7 bases. The CDR3 consists of 16 residues. J was trimmed by 2 bases and V by 7 bases; bases with no gene match: 11. The CDR3 coding sequence is TGTGCCAGCACCTTCGACAGGGTCACATCCAAAAACATTCAGTACTTC. This sequence encodes CASTFDRVTSKNIQYF.

Ten or more counts support this clonotype. This rearrangement joins TRBV12-3 or TRBV12-4 to TRBJ2-5, with 7 nucleotides matching TRBD1. The J segment lost 2 bases and the V segment lost 3 bases, leaving 3 bases of the junction unmatched. This CDR3 is built from 14 residues. The CDR3 sequence: CASSLRGQQETQYF. CDR3 sequence (DNA): TGTGCCAGCAGTTTGAGGGGACAGCAAGAGACCCAGTACTTC.

The chain is built from TRBV7-9 and TRBJ2-3, with D unresolved. V lost 7 bases and J lost 0, with 8 bases in between. The CDR3 loop spans 13 amino acids. CDR1 and CDR2 (germline): SEHNR, FQNEAQ (reference sequence). For the CDR3, the DNA is TGTGCCAGCAACAAGGTTAGCACAGATACGCAGTATTTT. It yields the protein CASNKVSTDTQYF.